The rows below give T cell receptor beta chains drawn from one sample of a study of regulatory T cells in long-lasting Graves disease. TCRdb reprocessed the multiplex PCR reads with MiXCR, giving one entry per CDR3 protein. This sample has 300,000 to 400,000 distinct CDR3 sequences, with roughly 16% found just once. The sample here was peripheral blood mononuclear cells (PBMCs), taken at new diagnosis, from a patient treated with antithyroid drugs. The receptors stem from a female donor with Graves disease. CDR3s include the opening cysteine and the closing phenylalanine or tryptophan. Not every row has a clone size; where given, it reads once, few, many or a size class.

TRBV7-3	TRBJ2-5	many	CASAGTGGVLETQYF
TRBV20-1	TRBJ2-1	many	CSAREGYNEQFF
TRBV29-1	TRBJ2-7	few	CSVEGGDRQEQYF
TRBV11-2	TRBJ2-3	many	CASSVSTSTDTQYF
TRBV7-2	TRBJ2-2	many	CASSSQRIGRGRSGELFF
TRBV20-1	TRBJ1-5	many	CSARSGGPGGRSNQPQHF
TRBV7-9	TRBJ1-5	few	CASSLLGLGPEPQHF
TRBV2	TRBJ1-5	many	CASSKAGGGQPQHF
TRBV5-1	TRBJ1-4	few	CASSFSGFNEKLFF
TRBV20-1	TRBJ2-7	many	CSARNPGRRAYEQYF
TRBV11-2	TRBJ1-1	many	CASSSRGTGMNTEAFF
TRBV7-9	TRBJ1-4	many	CASNLPSSRVREKLFF
TRBV7-2	TRBJ1-2	many	CASSLRQGGGYTF
TRBV20-1	TRBJ2-4	many	CSASFGGQGNIQYF
TRBV7-2	TRBJ1-2	many	CASSLRPGGGYTF
TRBV7-2	TRBJ2-3	many	CASSLATRWDTQYF
TRBV27	TRBJ2-2	many	CASSHRLALNTGELFF
TRBV7-9	TRBJ2-6	many	CASTRAGANVLTF
TRBV2	TRBJ2-7	few	CASSEATVGYEQYF
TRBV12-3/TRBV12-4	TRBJ1-3	many	CASSTGSSGNTIYF
TRBV7-7	TRBJ1-6	NA	CASSLDYNSPLHF
TRBV6-2/TRBV6-3	TRBJ2-5	many	CASSWTGRETQYF
TRBV28	TRBJ1-5	many	CASSKQGGSQPQHF
TRBV19	TRBJ2-7	NA	CASSSQRGDEQYF
TRBV5-1	TRBJ1-1	many	CASSWGARENTEAFF
TRBV12-3/TRBV12-4	TRBJ2-7	many	CASSLGGSPYEQYF
TRBV29-1	TRBJ2-3	few	CSVEEIGARTDTQYF
TRBV29-1	TRBJ2-5	NA	CSVEQTSGKPGETQYF
TRBV3-1	TRBJ2-1	NA	CASSPASGVRAEQFF
TRBV7-3	TRBJ2-3	many	CASSLTGGAPGDTQYF
TRBV6-5	TRBJ2-7	many	CASSYVSGNEQYF
TRBV7-9	TRBJ2-7	few	CASSLGLGLKFYEQYF
TRBV28	TRBJ1-6	NA	CASSLFQHNSPLHF
TRBV4-3	TRBJ1-5	many	CASSQDQGAYQPQHF
TRBV6-1	NA	few	CASRTHTEQFF
TRBV12-5	TRBJ2-1	many	CASGPPNRGARAYNEQFF
TRBV12-3/TRBV12-4	TRBJ2-5	many	CASTLTGTQETQYF
TRBV7-9	TRBJ1-6	NA	CASRWDSLNSPLHF
TRBV19	TRBJ2-7	NA	CASSISGTSSYEQYF
TRBV2	TRBJ1-5	NA	CASSEGHNQPQHF
TRBV12-3/TRBV12-4	TRBJ2-4	many	CASSLKGTAKNIQYF
TRBV6-2/TRBV6-3	TRBJ1-5	many	CASSSNSNQPQHF
TRBV12-3/TRBV12-4	TRBJ2-3	many	CASSIVRGGFSTDTQYF
TRBV5-8	TRBJ2-1	NA	CASSSGLAEGDEQFF
TRBV6-4	TRBJ2-3	many	CASSDSVASTDTQYF
TRBV19	TRBJ1-2	NA	CASSIDRRDGYTF
TRBV5-6	TRBJ2-7	many	CASSRGLTAIVYEQYF
TRBV11-2	TRBJ2-5	many	CASSQRGTSPETQYF
TRBV9	TRBJ2-3	few	CASSVELAGTDTQYF
TRBV24-1	TRBJ1-1	many	CATSDKQGLNTEAFF
TRBV28	TRBJ2-1	many	CASSLMVAGYNEQFF
TRBV5-1	TRBJ1-4	many	CASSLAGDLRNEKLFF
TRBV27	TRBJ1-1	NA	CASSPLTGRNAEAFF